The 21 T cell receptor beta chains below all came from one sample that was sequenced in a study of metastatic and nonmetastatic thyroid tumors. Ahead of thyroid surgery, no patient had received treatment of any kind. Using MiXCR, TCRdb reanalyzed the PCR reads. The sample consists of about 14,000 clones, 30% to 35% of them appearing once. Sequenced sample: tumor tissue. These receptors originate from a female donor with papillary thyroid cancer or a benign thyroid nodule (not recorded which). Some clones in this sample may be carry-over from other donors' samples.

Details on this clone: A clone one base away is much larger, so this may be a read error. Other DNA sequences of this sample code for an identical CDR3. The CDR3 DNA reads as TGTGCCAGCAGCGAGGGGCAGGGCGAGCAGTTCTTC. This translates into CASSEGQGEQFF. The chain recombines TRBV9 with TRBJ2-1; TRBD1 might be the D (5 bases). The CDR3 is made up of 12 amino acids. Germline-derived CDR1 and CDR2 are SGDLS and YYNGEE. V was clipped by 3 bases and J by 10 bases, with 11 bases between them.

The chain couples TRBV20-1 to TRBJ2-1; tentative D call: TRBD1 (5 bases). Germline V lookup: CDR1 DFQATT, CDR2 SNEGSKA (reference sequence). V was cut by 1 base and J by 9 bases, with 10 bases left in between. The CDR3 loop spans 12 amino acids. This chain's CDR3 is CSARVGASEQFF. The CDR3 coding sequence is TGCAGTGCTAGAGTAGGGGCGAGTGAGCAGTTCTTC.

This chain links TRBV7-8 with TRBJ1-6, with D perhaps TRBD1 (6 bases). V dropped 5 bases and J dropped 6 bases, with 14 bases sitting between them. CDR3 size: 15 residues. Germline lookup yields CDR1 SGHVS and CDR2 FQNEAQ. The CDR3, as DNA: TGTGCCAGCAGCGACAGACAGGAGGGTAATTCACCCCTCCACTTT. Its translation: CASSDRQEGNSPLHF. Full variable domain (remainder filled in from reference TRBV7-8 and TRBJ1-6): GAGVSQSPRYKVAKRGQDVALRCDPISGHVSLFWYQQALGQGPEFLTYFQNEAQLDKSGLPSDRFFAERPEGSVSTLKIQRTQQEDSAVYLCASSDRQEGNSPLHFGNGTRLTVT.

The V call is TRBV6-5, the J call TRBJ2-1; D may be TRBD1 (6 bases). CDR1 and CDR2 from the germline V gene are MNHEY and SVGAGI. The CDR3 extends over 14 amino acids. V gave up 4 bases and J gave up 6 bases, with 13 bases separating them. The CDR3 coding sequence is TGTGCCAGCAGTTCAGGGGTAATGGGCAATGAGCAGTTCTTC. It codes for CASSSGVMGNEQFF.

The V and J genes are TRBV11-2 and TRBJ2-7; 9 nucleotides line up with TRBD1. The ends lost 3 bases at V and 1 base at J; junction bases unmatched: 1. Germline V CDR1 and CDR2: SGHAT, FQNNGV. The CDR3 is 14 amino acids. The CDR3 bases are TGTGCCAGCAGCTTCGGACAGGGGTCCTACGAGCAGTACTTC. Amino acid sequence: CASSFGQGSYEQYF.

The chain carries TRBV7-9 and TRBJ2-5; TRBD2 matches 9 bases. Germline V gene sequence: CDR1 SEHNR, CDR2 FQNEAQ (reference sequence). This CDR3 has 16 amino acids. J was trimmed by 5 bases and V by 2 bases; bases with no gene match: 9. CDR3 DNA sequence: TGTGCCAGCAGCTTAAGGGGGACTAGCTCGCGGGAGACCCAGTACTTC. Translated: CASSLRGTSSRETQYF.

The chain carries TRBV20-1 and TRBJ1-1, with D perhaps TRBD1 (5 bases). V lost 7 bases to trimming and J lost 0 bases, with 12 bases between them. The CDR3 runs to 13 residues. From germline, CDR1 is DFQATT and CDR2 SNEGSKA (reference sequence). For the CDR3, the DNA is TGCAGTGAACAGGCCCTAGTGAACACTGAAGCTTTCTTT. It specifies CSEQALVNTEAFF.

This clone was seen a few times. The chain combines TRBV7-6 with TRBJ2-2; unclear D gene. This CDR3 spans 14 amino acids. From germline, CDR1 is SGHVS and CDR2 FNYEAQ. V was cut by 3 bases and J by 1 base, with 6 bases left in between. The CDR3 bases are TGTGCCAGCAGCTTGAGTGAGAACACCGGGGAGCTGTTTTTT. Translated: CASSLSENTGELFF.

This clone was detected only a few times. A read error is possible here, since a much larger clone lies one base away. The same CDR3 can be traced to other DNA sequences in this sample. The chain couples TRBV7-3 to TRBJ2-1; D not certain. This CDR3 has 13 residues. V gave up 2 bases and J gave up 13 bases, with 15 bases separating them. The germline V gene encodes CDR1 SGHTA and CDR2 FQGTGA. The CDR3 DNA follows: TGTGCCAGCAGCTTAGAACGGAGTCTTGCTCAGTTCTTC. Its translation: CASSLERSLAQFF.

The DNA for the CDR3 is TGTGCCAGCAGCGTGGCCATGAACACTGAAGCTTTCTTT. The encoded protein is CASSVAMNTEAFF. The rearrangement uses TRBV5-6 and TRBJ1-1; D remains unclear. The V gene's germline CDR1 is SGHDT and CDR2 YYEEEE. The CDR3 is made up of 13 amino acids. V lost 4 bases to trimming and J lost 0 bases, with 7 bases between them.

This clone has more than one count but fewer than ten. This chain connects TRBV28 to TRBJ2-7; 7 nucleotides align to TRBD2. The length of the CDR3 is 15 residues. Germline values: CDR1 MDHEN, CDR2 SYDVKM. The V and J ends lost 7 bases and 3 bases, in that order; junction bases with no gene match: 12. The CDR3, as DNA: TGTGCCAGCAACCCTTTGTGGGAGGGCCTCTACGAGCAGTACTTC. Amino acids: CASNPLWEGLYEQYF. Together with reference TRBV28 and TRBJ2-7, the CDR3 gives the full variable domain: DVKVTQSSRYLVKRTGEKVFLECVQDMDHENMFWYRQDPGLGLRLIYFSYDVKMKEKGDIPEGYSVSREKKERFSLILESASTNQTSMYLCASNPLWEGLYEQYFGPGTRLTVT.

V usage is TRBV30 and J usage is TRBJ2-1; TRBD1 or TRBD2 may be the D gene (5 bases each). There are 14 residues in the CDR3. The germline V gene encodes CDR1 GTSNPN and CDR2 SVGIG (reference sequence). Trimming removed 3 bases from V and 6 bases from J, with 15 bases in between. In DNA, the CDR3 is TGTGCCTGGAGGGCCGCCGGGGCTTCCAATGAGCAGTTCTTC. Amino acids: CAWRAAGASNEQFF.

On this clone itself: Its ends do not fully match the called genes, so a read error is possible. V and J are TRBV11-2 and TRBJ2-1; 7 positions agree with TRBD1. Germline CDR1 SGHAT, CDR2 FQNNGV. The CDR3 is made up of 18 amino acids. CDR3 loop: CASIFGSSGRGTYNEQSF. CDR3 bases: TGTGCCAGCATCTTCGGATCTTCGGGCAGGGGGACCTACAATGAGCAGTCCTTC. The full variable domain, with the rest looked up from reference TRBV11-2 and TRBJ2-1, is EAGVAQSPRYKIIEKRQSVAFWCNPISGHATLYWYQQILGQGPKLLIQFQNNGVVDDSQLPKDRFSAERLKGVDSTLKIQPAKLEDSAVYLCASIFGSSGRGTYNEQSFGPGTRLTVL.

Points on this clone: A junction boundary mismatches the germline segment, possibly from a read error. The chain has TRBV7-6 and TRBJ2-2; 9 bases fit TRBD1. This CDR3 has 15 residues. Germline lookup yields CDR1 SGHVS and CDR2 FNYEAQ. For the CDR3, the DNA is TGTGCCAGCAGCTGTGGACAGGGGAACACCGGGGAGCTATTTTTT. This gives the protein CASSCGQGNTGELFF.

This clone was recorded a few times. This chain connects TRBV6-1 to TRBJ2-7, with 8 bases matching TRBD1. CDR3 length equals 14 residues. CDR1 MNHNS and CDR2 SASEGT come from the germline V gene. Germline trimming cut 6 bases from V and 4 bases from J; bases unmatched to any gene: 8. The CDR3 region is CASRKQGGPYEQYF. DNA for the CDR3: TGTGCCAGCAGAAAACAGGGGGGCCCTTACGAGCAGTACTTC.

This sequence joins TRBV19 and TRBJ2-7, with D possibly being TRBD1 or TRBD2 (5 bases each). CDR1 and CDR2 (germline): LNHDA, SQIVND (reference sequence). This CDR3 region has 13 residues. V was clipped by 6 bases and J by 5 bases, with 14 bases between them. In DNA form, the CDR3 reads TGTGCCAGTAGCACCTGCAGGGACGACGAGCAGTACTTC. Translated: CASSTCRDDEQYF.

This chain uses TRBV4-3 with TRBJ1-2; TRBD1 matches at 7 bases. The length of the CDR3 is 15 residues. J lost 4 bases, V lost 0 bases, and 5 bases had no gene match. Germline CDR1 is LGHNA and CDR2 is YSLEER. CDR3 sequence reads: CASSQDPDRVYGYTF. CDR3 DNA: TGCGCCAGCAGCCAAGATCCCGACAGGGTCTATGGCTACACCTTC.

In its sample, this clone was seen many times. CDR3 loop: CASSAPNRDYDTQYF. The CDR3, as DNA: TGTGCCAGCAGTGCACCTAACAGGGATTACGATACGCAGTATTTT. The gene calls are TRBV28 and TRBJ2-3; weak D call: TRBD1 (6 bases). In germline, CDR1 is MDHEN, CDR2 SYDVKM. Trimming shortened V by 5 bases and J by 6 bases, and 18 bases separated the two germline ends. The CDR3 totals 15 residues.

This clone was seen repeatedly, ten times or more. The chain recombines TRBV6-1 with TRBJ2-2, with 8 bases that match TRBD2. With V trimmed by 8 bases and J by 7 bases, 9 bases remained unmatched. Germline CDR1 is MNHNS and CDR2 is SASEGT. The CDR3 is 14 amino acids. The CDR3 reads CASSATSEGGELFF. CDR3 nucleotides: TGTGCCAGCTCCGCGACTAGCGAGGGCGGGGAGCTGTTTTTT.

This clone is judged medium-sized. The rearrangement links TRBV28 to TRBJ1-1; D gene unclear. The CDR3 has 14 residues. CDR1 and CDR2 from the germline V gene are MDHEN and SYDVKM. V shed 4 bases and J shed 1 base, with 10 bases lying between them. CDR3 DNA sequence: TGTGCCAGCAGTTCCCTTCGGGGGAACACTGAAGCTTTCTTT. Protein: CASSSLRGNTEAFF.

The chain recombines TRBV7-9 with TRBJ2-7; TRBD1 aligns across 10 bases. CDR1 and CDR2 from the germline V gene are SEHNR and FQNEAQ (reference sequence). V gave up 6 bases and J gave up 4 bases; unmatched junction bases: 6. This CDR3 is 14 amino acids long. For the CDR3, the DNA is TGTGCCAGCAGTGGGACAGGGGTGGGGTACGAGCAGTACTTC. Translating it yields CASSGTGVGYEQYF. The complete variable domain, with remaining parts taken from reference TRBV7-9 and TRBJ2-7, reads DTGVSQNPRHKITKRGQNVTFRCDPISEHNRLYWYRQTLGQGPEFLTYFQNEAQLEKSRLLSDRFSAERPKGSFSTLEIQRTEQGDSAMYLCASSGTGVGYEQYFGPGTRLTVT.